The 10 T cell receptor beta chains reported below all come from one sample, sequenced in a study of response to subunit inactivated influenza vaccine. MiXCR was run by TCRdb on the RT-PCR reads, yielding one entry per CDR3 protein. The data contain about 700,000 distinct CDR3 sequences, around 13% of them singletons. Specimen: PBMCs from blood, collected around 15 days before vaccination. The source of these receptors is a man aged 50-59 years who received an inactivated influenza vaccine.

The CDR3: CSARDRRLNSYNEQFF. CDR3 sequence (DNA): TGCAGTGCTAGAGATAGGAGACTAAACTCCTACAATGAGCAGTTCTTC. V is TRBV20-1 and J is TRBJ2-1; possibly TRBD2 for D (5 bases). The CDR3 sequence is 16 residues long. The V and J ends lost 0 bases and 0 bases respectively, with 12 bases between them. Germline CDR1 and CDR2: DFQATT and SNEGSKA (reference sequence).

This clonotype was detected ten times or more. This rearrangement joins TRBV12-3 or TRBV12-4 to TRBJ2-1, with D perhaps assigned TRBD1 or TRBD2 (5 bases each). Trimming shortened V by 0 bases and J by 9 bases, and 9 bases separated the two germline ends. The CDR3 has 13 residues. This CDR3 is CASSLAQGAEQFF. CDR3 in DNA: TGTGCCAGCAGTTTAGCGCAGGGAGCTGAGCAGTTCTTC.

This clonotype has at least ten counts. The chain has TRBV20-1 and TRBJ2-3; the D gene is possibly TRBD2 (6 bases). Germline V CDR1 and CDR2: DFQATT, SNEGSKA (reference sequence). V dropped 1 base and J dropped 0 bases, with 11 bases sitting between them. This CDR3 region has 15 residues. This CDR3 reads CSARGPGVSTDTQYF. The CDR3 bases are TGCAGTGCTAGAGGGCCGGGGGTTAGCACAGATACGCAGTATTTT.

This clonotype was counted between two and nine times. The chain uses TRBV20-1 and TRBJ2-1, with 8 bases fitting TRBD2. The junction had 14 bases not matched to a gene; V was cut back by 6 bases and J by 4 bases. The CDR3 length is 16 residues. Germline CDR1 reads DFQATT; CDR2 reads SNEGSKA (reference sequence). CDR3 sequence: CSATPTGTRRYNEQFF. The CDR3, as DNA: TGCAGTGCGACCCCAACCGGGACTAGACGTTACAATGAGCAGTTCTTC.

This clonotype turned up a few times. The chain is built from TRBV7-2 and TRBJ2-1; 9 nucleotides align to TRBD2. V lost 6 bases, J lost 2 bases, and 5 bases stayed unmatched. Germline V gene lookup returns CDR1 SGHTA and CDR2 FQGNSA. The CDR3 sequence is 15 residues long. CDR3 region: CASRPGTSPYNEQFF. CDR3 sequence (DNA): TGTGCCAGCAGACCCGGGACTAGCCCCTACAATGAGCAGTTCTTC.

This clonotype was observed a few times. The rearrangement uses TRBV6-1 and TRBJ2-1; 8 nucleotides align to TRBD1. After removal of 3 bases from V and 6 bases from J, the junction contained 7 bases not matched to a gene. This CDR3 spans 15 amino acids. Germline V lookup: CDR1 MNHNS, CDR2 SASEGT. The CDR3 here is CASSERTGSFNEQFF. CDR3 nucleotides: TGTGCCAGCAGTGAGAGGACAGGGTCTTTCAATGAGCAGTTCTTC.

The V gene is TRBV13, the J gene TRBJ2-5; 10 bases are a match to TRBD1. This CDR3 spans 15 amino acids. J was trimmed by 3 bases and V by 5 bases; bases with no gene match: 6. The germline gives CDR1 PRHDT, CDR2 FYEKMQ (reference sequence). CDR3 sequence (DNA): TGTGCCAGCAGCCCTCGGGACAGGGGAGAAGAGACCCAGTACTTC. Translating it yields CASSPRDRGEETQYF.

A few counts support this clonotype. The gene calls are TRBV5-1 and TRBJ2-5, with D perhaps matching TRBD1 or TRBD2 (6 bases each). CDR1 and CDR2 from the germline V gene are SGHRS and YFSETQ. The CDR3 is 15 residues long. Trimming took off 0 bases at V and 5 bases at J, with 14 bases between the two ends. This chain's CDR3 is CASSLDPGARETQYF. The CDR3 DNA sequence: TGCGCCAGCAGCTTGGATCCGGGGGCACGTGAGACCCAGTACTTC.

The rearrangement joins TRBV10-3 to TRBJ1-2, with a possible D match to TRBD1 (5 bases). Germline V gives CDR1 ENHRY, CDR2 SYGVKD. The CDR3 totals 13 residues. V lost 0 bases and J lost 6, with 8 bases in between. CDR3: CAISESRADGYTF. CDR3 DNA sequence: TGTGCCATCAGTGAGTCCAGGGCGGATGGCTACACCTTC.

This chain joins TRBV3-1 and TRBJ2-1; D is undetermined. V lost 3 bases and J lost 9, with 15 bases in between. CDR1 is LGHDT and CDR2 is YNNKEL in the germline V gene (reference sequence). The CDR3 covers 14 residues. CDR3 bases: TGTGCCAGCAGCCACGACGAACTCTTCGGTGAGCAGTTCTTC. It encodes CASSHDELFGEQFF.